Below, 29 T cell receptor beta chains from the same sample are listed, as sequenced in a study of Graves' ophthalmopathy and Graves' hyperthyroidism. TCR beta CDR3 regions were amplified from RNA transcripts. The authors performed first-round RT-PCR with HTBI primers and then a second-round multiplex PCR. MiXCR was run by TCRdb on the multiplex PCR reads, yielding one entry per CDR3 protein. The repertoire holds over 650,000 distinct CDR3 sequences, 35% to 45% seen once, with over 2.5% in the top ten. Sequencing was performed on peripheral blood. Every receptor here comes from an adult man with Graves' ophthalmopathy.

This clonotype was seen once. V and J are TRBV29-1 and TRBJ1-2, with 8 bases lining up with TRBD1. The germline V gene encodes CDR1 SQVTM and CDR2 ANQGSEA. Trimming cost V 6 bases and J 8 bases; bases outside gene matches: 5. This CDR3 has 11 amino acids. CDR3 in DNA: TGCAGCGTCTATGACAGGGGCGGCTACACCTTC. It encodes CSVYDRGGYTF.

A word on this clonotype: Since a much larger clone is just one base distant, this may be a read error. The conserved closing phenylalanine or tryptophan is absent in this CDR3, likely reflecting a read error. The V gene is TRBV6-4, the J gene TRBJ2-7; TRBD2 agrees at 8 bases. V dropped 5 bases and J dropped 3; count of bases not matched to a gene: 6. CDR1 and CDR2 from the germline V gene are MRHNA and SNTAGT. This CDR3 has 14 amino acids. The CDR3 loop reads CASSRSGSIYEQYL. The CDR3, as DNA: TGTGCCAGCAGTCGGAGCGGGAGTATCTACGAGCAGTACCTC.

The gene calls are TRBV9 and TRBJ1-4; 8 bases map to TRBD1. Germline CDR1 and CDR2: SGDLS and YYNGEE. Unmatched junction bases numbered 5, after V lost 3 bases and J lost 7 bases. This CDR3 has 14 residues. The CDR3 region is CASSGTGRGEKLFF. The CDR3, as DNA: TGTGCCAGCAGCGGGACAGGGAGAGGTGAAAAACTGTTTTTT.

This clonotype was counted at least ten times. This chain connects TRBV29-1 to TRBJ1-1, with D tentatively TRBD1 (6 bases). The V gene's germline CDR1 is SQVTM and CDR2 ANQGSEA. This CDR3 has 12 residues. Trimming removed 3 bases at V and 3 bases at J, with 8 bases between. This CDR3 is CSVENRDTEAFF. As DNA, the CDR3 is TGCAGCGTTGAGAACAGGGACACTGAAGCTTTCTTT.

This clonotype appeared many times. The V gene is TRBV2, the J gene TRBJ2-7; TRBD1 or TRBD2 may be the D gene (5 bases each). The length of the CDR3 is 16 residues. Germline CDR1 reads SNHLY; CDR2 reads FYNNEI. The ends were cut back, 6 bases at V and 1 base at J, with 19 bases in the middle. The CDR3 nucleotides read TGTGCCAGCAGCTGGCTCGGGACCTCAATATCCTACGAGCAGTACTTC. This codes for CASSWLGTSISYEQYF. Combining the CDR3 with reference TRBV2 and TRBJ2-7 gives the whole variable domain EPEVTQTPSHQVTQMGQEVILRCVPISNHLYFYWYRQILGQKVEFLVSFYNNEISEKSEIFDDQFSVERPDGSNFTLKIRSTKLEDSAMYFCASSWLGTSISYEQYFGPGTRLTVT.

The DNA for the CDR3 is TGCAGCGTTGTCGAGGGGGCCGTTGACGGCTACACCTTC. It codes for CSVVEGAVDGYTF. The chain uses TRBV29-1 and TRBJ1-2; 7 nucleotides line up with TRBD1. The germline gives CDR1 SQVTM, CDR2 ANQGSEA. Losses at the gene ends were 4 bases for V and 8 bases for J; bases not matched to a gene: 10. CDR3 size: 13 residues.

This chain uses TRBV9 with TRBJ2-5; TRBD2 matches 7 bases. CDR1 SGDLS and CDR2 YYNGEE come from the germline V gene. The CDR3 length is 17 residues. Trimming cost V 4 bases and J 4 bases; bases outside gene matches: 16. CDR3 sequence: CASSPRPAGTRAETQYF. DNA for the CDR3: TGTGCCAGCAGCCCCCGCCCAGCGGGGACGAGGGCAGAGACCCAGTACTTC.

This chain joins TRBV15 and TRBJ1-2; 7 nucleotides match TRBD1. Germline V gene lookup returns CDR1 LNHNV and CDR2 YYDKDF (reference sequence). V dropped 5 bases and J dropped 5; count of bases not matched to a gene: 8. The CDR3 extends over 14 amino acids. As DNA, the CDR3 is TGTGCCACCAGCGCGCAGGGGGAGGGTTATGGCTACACCTTC. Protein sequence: CATSAQGEGYGYTF.

CDR3 amino acids: CASSQQQRTDRSYGYTF. The DNA of the CDR3 is TGCGCCAGCAGCCAACAACAACGGACCGACAGGAGCTATGGCTACACCTTC. This rearrangement joins TRBV4-1 to TRBJ1-2; D possibly corresponds to TRBD1 (6 bases). V was shortened by 2 bases and J by 4 bases, with 20 bases between the two germline ends. CDR1 and CDR2 from the germline V gene are MGHRA and YSYEKL. The CDR3 sequence is 17 residues long.

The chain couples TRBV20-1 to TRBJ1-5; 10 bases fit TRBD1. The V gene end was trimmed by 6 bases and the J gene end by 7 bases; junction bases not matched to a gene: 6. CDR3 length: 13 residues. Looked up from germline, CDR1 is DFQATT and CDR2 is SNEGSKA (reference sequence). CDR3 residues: CSATGTGAQPQHF. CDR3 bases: TGCAGTGCCACCGGGACAGGGGCCCAGCCCCAGCATTTT.

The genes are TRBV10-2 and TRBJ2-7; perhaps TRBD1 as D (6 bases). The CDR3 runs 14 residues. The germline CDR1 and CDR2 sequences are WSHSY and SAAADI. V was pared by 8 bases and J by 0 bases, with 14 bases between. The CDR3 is CASWGRGNSYEQYF. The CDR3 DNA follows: TGCGCCAGCTGGGGCAGGGGTAACTCCTACGAGCAGTACTTC.

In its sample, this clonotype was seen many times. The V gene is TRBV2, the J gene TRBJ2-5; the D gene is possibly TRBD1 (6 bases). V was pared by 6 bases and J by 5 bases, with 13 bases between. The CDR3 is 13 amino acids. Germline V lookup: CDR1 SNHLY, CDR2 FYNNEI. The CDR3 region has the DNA TGTGCCAGCAGGAGGGGGTTCGGCGAGACCCAGTACTTC. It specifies CASRRGFGETQYF. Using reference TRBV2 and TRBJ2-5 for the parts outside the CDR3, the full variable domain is EPEVTQTPSHQVTQMGQEVILRCVPISNHLYFYWYRQILGQKVEFLVSFYNNEISEKSEIFDDQFSVERPDGSNFTLKIRSTKLEDSAMYFCASRRGFGETQYFGPGTRLLVL.

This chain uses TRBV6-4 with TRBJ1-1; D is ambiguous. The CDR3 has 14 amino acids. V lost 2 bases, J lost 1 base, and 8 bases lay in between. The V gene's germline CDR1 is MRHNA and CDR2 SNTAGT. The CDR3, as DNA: TGTGCCAGCAGTGACCGGGATCGGAACACTGAAGCTTTCTTT. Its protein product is CASSDRDRNTEAFF.

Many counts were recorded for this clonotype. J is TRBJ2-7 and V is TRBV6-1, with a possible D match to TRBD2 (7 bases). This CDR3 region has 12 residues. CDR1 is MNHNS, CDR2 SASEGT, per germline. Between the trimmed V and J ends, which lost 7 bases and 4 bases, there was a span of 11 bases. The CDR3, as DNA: TGTGCCAGCAACCGGGGGGCTTACGAGCAGTACTTC. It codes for CASNRGAYEQYF.

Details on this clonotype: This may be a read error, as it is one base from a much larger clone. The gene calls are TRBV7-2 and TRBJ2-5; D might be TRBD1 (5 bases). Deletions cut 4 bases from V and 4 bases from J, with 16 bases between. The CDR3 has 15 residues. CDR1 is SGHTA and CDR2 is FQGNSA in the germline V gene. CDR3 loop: CASSSLSGRGETQYF. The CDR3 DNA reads TGTGCCAGCAGCTCCCTCTCAGGGCGAGGAGAGACCCAGTACTTC.

CDR3 protein: CASSPQGQDYGYTF. The CDR3 DNA reads TGTGCCAGCTCACCCCAGGGACAGGACTATGGCTACACCTTC. This chain connects TRBV18 to TRBJ1-2; 8 bases map to TRBD1. The CDR3 contains 14 residues. Germline CDR1 is KGHSH and CDR2 is LQKENI. J was trimmed by 3 bases and V by 3 bases; bases with no gene match: 3.

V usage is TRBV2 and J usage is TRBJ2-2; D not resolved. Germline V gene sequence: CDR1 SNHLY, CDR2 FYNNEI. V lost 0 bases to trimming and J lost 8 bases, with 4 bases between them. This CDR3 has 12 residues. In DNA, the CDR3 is TGTGCCAGCAGTGAAGCGCATGGGGAGCTGTTTTTT. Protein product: CASSEAHGELFF.

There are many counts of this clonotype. The CDR3 spells CASRHSDSYEQYF. The CDR3 DNA sequence: TGTGCCAGTAGACACAGCGACTCCTACGAGCAGTACTTC. J is TRBJ2-7 and V is TRBV19; D is undetermined. This CDR3 is built from 13 residues. Trimming left V 6 bases short and J 0 bases short, with 9 bases between. CDR1 and CDR2 (germline): LNHDA, SQIVND (reference sequence).

Here the CDR3 DNA reads TGCAGTTGCCTTCAACCGGGACAGGGGGTCCCCCTTAATGGTGGCTACACCTTC. It is translated as CSCLQPGQGVPLNGGYTF. V and J are TRBV20-1 and TRBJ1-2; 11 bases match TRBD1. J gave up 7 bases and V 8 bases, and 24 bases lay outside the gene matches. Germline V gene data show CDR1 as DFQATT and CDR2 as SNEGSKA (reference sequence). The CDR3 has 18 amino acids.

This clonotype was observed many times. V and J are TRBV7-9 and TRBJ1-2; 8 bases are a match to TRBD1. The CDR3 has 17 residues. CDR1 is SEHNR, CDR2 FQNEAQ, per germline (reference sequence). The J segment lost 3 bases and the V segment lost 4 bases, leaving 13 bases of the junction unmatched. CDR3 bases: TGTGCCAGCAGCTCTAGCGCTCAAGGACAGGGTGACTATGGCTACACCTTC. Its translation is CASSSSAQGQGDYGYTF.

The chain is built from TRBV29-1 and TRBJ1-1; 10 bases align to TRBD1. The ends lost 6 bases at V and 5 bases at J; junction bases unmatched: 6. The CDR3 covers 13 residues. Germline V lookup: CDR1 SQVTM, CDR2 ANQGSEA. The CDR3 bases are TGCAGCGTGCCGGGACAGGGGAGGACTGAAGCTTTCTTT. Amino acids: CSVPGQGRTEAFF.

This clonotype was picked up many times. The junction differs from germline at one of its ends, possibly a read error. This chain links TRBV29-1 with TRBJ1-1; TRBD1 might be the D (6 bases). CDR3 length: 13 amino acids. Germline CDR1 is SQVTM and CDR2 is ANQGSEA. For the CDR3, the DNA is TGCAGCTTCCAAACAGGGTGGGTCACTGAAGCTCTCTTT. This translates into CSFQTGWVTEALF.

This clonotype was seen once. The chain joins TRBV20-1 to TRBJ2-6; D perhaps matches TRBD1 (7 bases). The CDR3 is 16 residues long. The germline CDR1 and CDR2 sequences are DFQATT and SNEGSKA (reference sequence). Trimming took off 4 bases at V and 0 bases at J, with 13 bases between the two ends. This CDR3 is CSATGTAGSGANVLTF. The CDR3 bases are TGCAGTGCTACAGGGACAGCGGGCTCTGGGGCCAACGTCCTGACTTTC.

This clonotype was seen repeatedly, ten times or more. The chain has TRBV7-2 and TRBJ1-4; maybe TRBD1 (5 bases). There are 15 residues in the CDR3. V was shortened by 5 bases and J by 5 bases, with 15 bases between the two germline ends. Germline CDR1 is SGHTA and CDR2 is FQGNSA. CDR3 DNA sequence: TGTGCCAGCAGCGCACCCGGGACGGCGAATGAAAAACTGTTTTTT. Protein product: CASSAPGTANEKLFF.

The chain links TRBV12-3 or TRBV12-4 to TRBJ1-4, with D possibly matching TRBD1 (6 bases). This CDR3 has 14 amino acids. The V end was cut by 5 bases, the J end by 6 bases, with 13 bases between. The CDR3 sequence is CASSPGTRYEKLFF. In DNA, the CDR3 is TGTGCCAGCAGTCCCGGGACAAGATATGAAAAACTGTTTTTT.

CDR3 sequence reads: CASQGRYGYEQYF. The CDR3 nucleotides read TGTGCCAGCCAGGGTCGCTATGGCTACGAGCAGTACTTC. V gene TRBV7-4 combines with J gene TRBJ2-7; tentatively, D is TRBD1 (5 bases). Trimming left V 8 bases short and J 3 bases short, with 14 bases between. Germline lookup yields CDR1 SGHVT and CDR2 SQSDAQ. The CDR3 sequence is 13 residues long.

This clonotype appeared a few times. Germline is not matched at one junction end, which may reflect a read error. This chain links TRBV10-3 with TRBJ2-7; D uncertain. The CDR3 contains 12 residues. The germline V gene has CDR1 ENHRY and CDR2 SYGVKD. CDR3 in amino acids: CASSETTYEQYF. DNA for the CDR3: TGTGCCAGCAGTGAAACCACCTACGAGCAGTACTTC.

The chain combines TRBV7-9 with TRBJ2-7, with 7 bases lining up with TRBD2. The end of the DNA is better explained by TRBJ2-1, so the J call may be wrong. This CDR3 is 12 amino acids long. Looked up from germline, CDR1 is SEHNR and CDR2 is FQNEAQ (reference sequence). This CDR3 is CASTLGRDEQFF. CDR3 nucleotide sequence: TGTGCCAGCACCCTGGGGAGGGATGAGCAGTTCTTC.

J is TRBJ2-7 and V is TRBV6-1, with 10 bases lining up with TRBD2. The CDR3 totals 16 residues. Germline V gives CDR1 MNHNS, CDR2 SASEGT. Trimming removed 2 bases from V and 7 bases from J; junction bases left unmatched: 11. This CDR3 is CASSESIAGGLREQYF. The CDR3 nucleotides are TGTGCCAGCAGTGAAAGTATAGCGGGAGGCCTACGGGAGCAGTACTTC.